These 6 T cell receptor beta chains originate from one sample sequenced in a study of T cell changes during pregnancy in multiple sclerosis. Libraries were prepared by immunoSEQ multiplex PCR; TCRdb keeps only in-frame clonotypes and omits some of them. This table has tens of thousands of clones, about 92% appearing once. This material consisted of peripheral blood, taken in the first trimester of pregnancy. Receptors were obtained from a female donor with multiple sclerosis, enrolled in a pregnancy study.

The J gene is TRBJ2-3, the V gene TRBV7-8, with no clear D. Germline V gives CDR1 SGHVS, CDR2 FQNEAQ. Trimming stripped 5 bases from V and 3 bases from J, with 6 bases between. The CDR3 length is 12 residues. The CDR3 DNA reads TGTGCCAGCAGCCCGTCTACAGATACGCAGTATTTT. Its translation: CASSPSTDTQYF.

The CDR3 bases are TGTGCCAGCAGCCTAGACAGGGGGGGTGGCTACACCTTC. Translated, it gives CASSLDRGGGYTF. The chain recombines TRBV6-4 with TRBJ1-2; 9 nucleotides match TRBD1. Germline CDR1 is MRHNA and CDR2 is SNTAGT. CDR3 length: 13 amino acids. V lost 6 bases and J lost 7; bases outside the gene matches: 6.

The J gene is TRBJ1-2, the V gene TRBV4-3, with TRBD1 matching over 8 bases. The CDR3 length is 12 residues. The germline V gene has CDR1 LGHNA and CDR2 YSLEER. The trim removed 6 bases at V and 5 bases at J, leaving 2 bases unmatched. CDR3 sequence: CASRGQEYGYTF. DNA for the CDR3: TGCGCCAGCAGGGGACAGGAGTATGGCTACACCTTC.

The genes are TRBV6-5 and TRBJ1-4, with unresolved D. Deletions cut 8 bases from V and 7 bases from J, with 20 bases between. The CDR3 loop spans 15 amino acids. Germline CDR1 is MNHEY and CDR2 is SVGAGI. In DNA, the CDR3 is TGTGCCAGCCTAAGTCGAACGGGTACGAGTGAAAAACTGTTTTTT. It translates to CASLSRTGTSEKLFF.

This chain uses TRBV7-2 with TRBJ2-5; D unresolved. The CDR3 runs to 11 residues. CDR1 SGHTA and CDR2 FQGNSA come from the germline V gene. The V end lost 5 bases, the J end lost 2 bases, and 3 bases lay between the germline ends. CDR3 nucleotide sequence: TGTGCCAGCAGCCTGCAAGAGACCCAGTACTTC. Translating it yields CASSLQETQYF.

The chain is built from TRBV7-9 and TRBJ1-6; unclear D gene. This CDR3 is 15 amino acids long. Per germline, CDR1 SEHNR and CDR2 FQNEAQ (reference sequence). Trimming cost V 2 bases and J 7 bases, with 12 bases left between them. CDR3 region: CASSLSASTNSPLHF. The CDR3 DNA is TGTGCCAGCAGCTTATCCGCCTCTACCAATTCACCCCTCCACTTT.